This TCR beta chain was identified during a study of cytomegalovirus exposure and HLA in healthy donors. This clone was seen a single time. With 2 bases removed from V and 3 bases from J, the gap between germline ends came to 26 bases. The CDR3 spans 19 residues. The germline V gene encodes CDR1 SEHNR and CDR2 FQNEAQ (reference sequence). Healthy bone marrow donors made up the donor group. Researchers ran the PCR with 60 Vbeta and 13 Jbeta primers. Produced via immunoSEQ multiplex PCR; TCRdb's table is partial and in-frame only. The sample shows 200,000 or so clones, about 83% of them seen only once. The chain recombines TRBV7-9 with TRBJ2-7; perhaps TRBD1 as D (9 bases). This sequence was found in a human donor in good health. The source material was PBMCs. The CDR3 region is CASSLSPSGGQGTYYEQYF. CDR3 coding DNA: TGTGCCAGCAGCTTAAGCCCCAGCGGGGGACAGGGTACTTACTACGAGCAGTACTTC.